This T cell receptor (beta chain) stems from a study of low-dose radiotherapy and immunotherapy resistance in tumors (dated by TCRdb to 2022 to 2024). Turning to the overall study: In Cohort 1, each fraction delivered 0.5 Gy every 2 weeks, and the prescribed total PTV dose was 6.5 Gy. The trial did not randomize participants into treatment groups. Nivolumab was administered intravenously as a 240 mg flat dose every two weeks, and ipilimumab was administered intravenously at 1 mg/kg every six weeks. Cyclophosphamide 200 mg/m2 was administered intravenously every two weeks, one day before each radiation and immunotherapy administration. Eight patients were included in the translational analysis: three from the first dose cohort and the first five from the second dose cohort. Patients in Cohort 2 were given 1 Gy per fraction every two weeks, for a total of 13 Gy across 26 weeks. Patients took aspirin 300 mg orally once daily for four cycles, starting on cycle 1 day 1.

The sequencer was an Illumina HiSeq 2500. First-strand cDNA was synthesized with Superscript III and a set of TRAV- and TRBV-specific primers, covering both TCRalpha and TCRbeta chains. TCRs were amplified with Phusion for 20 PCR cycles, with a constant-region primer paired with the adapter attached to the V primers. Amplification of the isolated mRNA was done with the MessageAmp II aRNA Amplification Kit, which involved a 16-hour in vitro transcription at 37 degrees C. mRNA for TCR sequencing was isolated with the Dynabeads mRNA DIRECT Purification Kit. A second approximately 24-cycle Phusion PCR added indexed Illumina adapters, and products were purified with AMPure XP beads. On the authors' methods: Using custom Perl scripts, TCR sequences that encoded the same protein were pooled, out-of-frame sequences were dropped, and the abundance of each clonotype was calculated. TCR sequences supported by only a single read were excluded from analysis. Shannon entropy, Gini index, clonality, richness, and the frequency of TCRs shared between repertoires were included as repertoire metrics. Starting from the raw public reads, TCRdb applied fastp trimming at Q25, assembled clones with MiXCR and retained in-frame beta chains. Every CDR3 protein is listed once, alongside the most common genes and DNA of its rows. TCRdb, not the authors, supplied the V and J calls. The sample yields tens of thousands of distinct CDR3 sequences; 15% to 20% were counted once. The ten top clones hold approximately 1.5% of the sample.

V is cut by 4 bases and J by 0 bases, and the space between the germline ends is 13 bases. The CDR3 runs 16 residues from the cysteine to the phenylalanine. Of the read, only the CDR3 DNA is kept; its 48 bases are in frame from base 1. CDR1 and CDR2 (KGHSH, LQKENI) derive from the germline V gene. This sample's time point label indicates: after trial treatment. This sample's treatment or condition label indicates: LDRT plus nivolumab, ipilimumab, low-dose cyclophosphamide and aspirin (RACIN trial). The donors came from RACIN, which was a single-arm phase I dose-escalation trial that paired nivolumab and ipilimumab with aspirin, low-dose cyclophosphamide and low-dose radiotherapy. To be eligible, a patient needed to have an advanced solid tumor that was TIL-negative. This clonotype was observed many times. It lacks a known antigen. Base qualities are not at hand, and no much larger clone is one base apart.

In this chain, TRBV18 is recombined with TRBJ2-1; TRBD1 is a weak D gene call, 5 bases matching. The sequence derives from a male donor with prostate cancer. The sample here was PBMCs, taken after low-dose radiotherapy plus immunotherapy. The DNA is TGTGCCAGCTCACGGTCCCAGGGAAGCTCCTACAATGAGCAGTTCTTC. Its coded protein is CASSRSQGSSYNEQFF.